This T cell receptor beta chain was captured in a study of molecular identifiers for immune sequencing clone quantification (dated by TCRdb to 2017 to 2018). About the full investigation: In a replicate experiment, RNA from roughly 20,000 or 100,000 naive CD8 T cells was split into five aliquots, four of which were sequenced. CD8 T cells were used in a methods study to benchmark molecular-identifier clustering-based TCR repertoire sequencing (MIDCIRS) and TCR RNA copy counting. Study-wide findings and limitations: The naive libraries included spiked-in Jurkat TCR RNA (around 9 copies' worth), and this Jurkat TCR RNA is not part of the donor repertoire. Clones above 20 RNA copies held over 97% of molecules in CMV-specific effector cells but under 1% in naive cells. Modeling estimated 3 to 3.5 recovered TCR RNA copies per cell, compared with about 10 by digital PCR, which implies about 32% capture efficiency. The sizes of highly expanded clones could end up underestimated when identical TCR molecules share a barcode. Spiked-in Jurkat TCR RNA equal to a single cell's worth was reported to be detectable even within 1,200,000 naive CD8 T cells. When barcode sub-clustering was left out, chimeric consensus sequences inflated TCR diversity, with chimeras reaching as high as 47%.

The method behind the library was PCR. Sequencing was performed on a NextSeq 500. Bulk TCR libraries were made following a previously described method, with the TCR primers given in Table S5. Total RNA was purified with the Qiagen AllPrep DNA/RNA kit. Reads from multiple sequencing runs of the same library were pooled before analysis. In the authors' own workflow: Reads were retained only if the reads had an exact TCR constant sequence, and the retained reads were trimmed to 150 nt and grouped according to their 12-nt molecular barcodes. Within each barcode group, reads were sub-clustered at a 15% Levenshtein threshold, and quality-weighted consensus sequences were built per RNA molecule. Non-functional sequences were excluded, and lower-count sequences lying one edit away from another sequence were also excluded. On the basis of fitting two negative binomial distributions, barcode sub-clusters with fewer than 20% of the maximum read count were discarded. Using fastp at Q25 and MiXCR, TCRdb reprocessed the public reads and kept productive beta chains. Each entry is one CDR3 protein sequence, shown with its most common DNA and genes. TCRdb, not the original authors, processed these V and J calls. The sample table shows approximately 320,000 distinct CDR3 sequences, and roughly 24% are seen once. About 0.7% of the sample lies in the top ten.

CDR1 is given as KGHDR and CDR2 as SFDVKD, both from the germline V gene. The V and J ends are trimmed by 0 bases and 6 bases, leaving 5 bases between them. The cysteine opens and the phenylalanine closes a CDR3 of 13 amino acids. The retained sequence is limited to the CDR3, 39 bases, with the frame set at the first base. Libraries of naive CD8 T cells were generated from about 21,000 to 970,000 sorted cells, with 10%, 30% or 50% of the purified RNA used. On a BD FACSAria II, naive CD8 T cells were FACS-sorted as CD8+CD4-CCR7+CD45RA+ and collected into RLT Plus buffer. Under 11 TCR copies' worth of Jurkat RNA were spiked into about 19,000-1,000,000 naive CD8 T cell samples to test detection sensitivity. Enrichment of CD8 T cells was performed with RosetteSep CD8+ T Cell Enrichment Cocktail and Ficoll-Paque, after which ACK red cell lysis was carried out. Details on this clonotype: Its target antigen remains unknown. It has no much larger one-base neighbor in the sample; base qualities were not kept.

The TCR comes from a human donor in good health. Some libraries in this study had Jurkat cell RNA spiked in. Sequencing input: naive CD8+ T cells from blood, with Jurkat cell RNA spiked in. The meaning of the sample's cell subset or site label: FACS-sorted CD8+CD4-CCR7+CD45RA+ naive T cells. The V and J genes are TRBV24-1 and TRBJ2-1, with a tentative D gene TRBD2 over 5 matching bases. The DNA is TGTGCCACCAGTGATTTGGAGGGCAATGAGCAGTTCTTC. Its amino acids are CATSDLEGNEQFF.